This record looks at one T cell receptor beta chain sequence and its context. These data belong to a study of blood T cell repertoires in COVID-19. Study at large: Sites in the United States, Italy and Spain provided acute and convalescent COVID-19 samples. In each case, the material was cDNA or gDNA derived from T cells, B-cell-depleted T cells, or PBMCs.

Unmatched junction bases numbered 10, after V lost 7 bases and J lost 1 base. This CDR3 contains 15 residues. Germline CDR1 reads WSHSY; CDR2 reads SAAADI. Original handling: Estimation of nucleated cell counts was performed using reference gene primer amplification. Method: immunoSEQ multiplex PCR; TCRdb's copy keeps in-frame clones and lacks some. That table gives V, J and clone size, and the DNA gave D and trimming. The top ten clones hold around 4% of a sample with 100,000 or so clones, 75% to 95% of them seen once. The sample comprised peripheral blood. This rearrangement joins TRBV10-2 to TRBJ2-7; 7 nucleotides align to TRBD1. This sequence was found in a woman between 50 and 59 years old in a cohort sampled during active COVID-19. The CDR3 protein is CASTGTEGYSYEQYF. DNA for the CDR3: TGCGCCAGCACCGGGACAGAAGGTTATTCCTACGAGCAGTACTTC.